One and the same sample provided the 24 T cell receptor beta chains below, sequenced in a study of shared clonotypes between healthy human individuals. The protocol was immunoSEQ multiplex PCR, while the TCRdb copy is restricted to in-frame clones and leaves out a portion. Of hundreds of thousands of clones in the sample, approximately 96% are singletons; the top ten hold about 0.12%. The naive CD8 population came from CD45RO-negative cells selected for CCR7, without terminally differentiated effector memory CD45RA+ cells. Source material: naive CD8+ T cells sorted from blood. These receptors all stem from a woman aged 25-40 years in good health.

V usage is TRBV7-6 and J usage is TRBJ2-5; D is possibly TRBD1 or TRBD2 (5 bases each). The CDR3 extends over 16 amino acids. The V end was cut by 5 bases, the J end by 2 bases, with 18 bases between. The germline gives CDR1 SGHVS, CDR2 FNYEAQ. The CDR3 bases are TGTGCCAGCAGCCCCCGAAGGTCAGGGAGACAAGAGACCCAGTACTTC. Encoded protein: CASSPRRSGRQETQYF.

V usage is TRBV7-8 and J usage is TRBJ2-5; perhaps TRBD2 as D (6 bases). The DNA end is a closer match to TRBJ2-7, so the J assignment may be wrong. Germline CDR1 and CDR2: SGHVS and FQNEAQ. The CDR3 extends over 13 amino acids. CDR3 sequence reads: CASSLGSGYEQYF. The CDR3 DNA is TGTGCCAGCAGCTTAGGTAGCGGCTACGAGCAGTACTTC.

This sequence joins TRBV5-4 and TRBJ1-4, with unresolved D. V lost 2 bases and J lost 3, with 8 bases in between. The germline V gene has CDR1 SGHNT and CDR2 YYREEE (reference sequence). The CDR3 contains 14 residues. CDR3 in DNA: TGTGCCAGCAGCTTCTCCTCGCCTAATGAAAAACTGTTTTTT. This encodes CASSFSSPNEKLFF.

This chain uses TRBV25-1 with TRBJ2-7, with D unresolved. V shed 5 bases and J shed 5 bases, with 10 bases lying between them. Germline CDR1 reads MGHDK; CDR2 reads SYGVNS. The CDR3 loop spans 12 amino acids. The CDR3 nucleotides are TGTGCCAGCAGTTGGGGAAGGGACGAGCAGTACTTC. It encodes CASSWGRDEQYF.

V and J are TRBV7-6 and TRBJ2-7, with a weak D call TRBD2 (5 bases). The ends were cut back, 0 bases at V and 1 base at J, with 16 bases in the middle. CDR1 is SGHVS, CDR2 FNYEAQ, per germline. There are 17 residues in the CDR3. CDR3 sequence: CASSLAGVEAVSYEQYF. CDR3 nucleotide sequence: TGTGCCAGCAGCTTAGCTGGGGTGGAGGCGGTTTCCTACGAGCAGTACTTC.

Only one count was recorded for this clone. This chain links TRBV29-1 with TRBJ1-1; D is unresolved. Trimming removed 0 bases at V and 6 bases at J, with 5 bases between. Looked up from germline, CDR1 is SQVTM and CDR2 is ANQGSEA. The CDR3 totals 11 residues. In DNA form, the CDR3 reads TGCAGCGTTGAAGATTACCCTGAAGCTTTCTTT. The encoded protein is CSVEDYPEAFF. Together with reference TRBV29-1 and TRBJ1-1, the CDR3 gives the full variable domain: SAVISQKPSRDICQRGTSLTIQCQVDSQVTMMFWYRQQPGQSLTLIATANQGSEATYESGFVIDKFPISRPNLTFSTLTVSNMSPEDSSIYLCSVEDYPEAFFGQGTRLTVV.

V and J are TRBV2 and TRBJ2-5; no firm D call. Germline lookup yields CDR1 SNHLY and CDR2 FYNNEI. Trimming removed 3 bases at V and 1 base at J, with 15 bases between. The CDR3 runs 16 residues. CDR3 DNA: TGTGCCAGCAGTGACACGGCTGATAGGATCCAAGAGACCCAGTACTTC. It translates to CASSDTADRIQETQYF.

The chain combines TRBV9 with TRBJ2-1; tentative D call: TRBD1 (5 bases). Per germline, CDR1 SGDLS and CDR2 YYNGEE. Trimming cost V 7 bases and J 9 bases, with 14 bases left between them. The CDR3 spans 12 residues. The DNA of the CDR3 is TGTGCCAGCTCCTTAGGGGATGGTGAGCAGTTCTTC. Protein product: CASSLGDGEQFF.

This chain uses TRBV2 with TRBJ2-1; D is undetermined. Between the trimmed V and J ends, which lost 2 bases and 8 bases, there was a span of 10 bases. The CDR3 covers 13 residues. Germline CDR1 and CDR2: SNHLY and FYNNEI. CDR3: CASSEPSLYEQFF. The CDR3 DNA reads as TGTGCCAGCAGTGAACCTAGTTTGTATGAGCAGTTCTTC.

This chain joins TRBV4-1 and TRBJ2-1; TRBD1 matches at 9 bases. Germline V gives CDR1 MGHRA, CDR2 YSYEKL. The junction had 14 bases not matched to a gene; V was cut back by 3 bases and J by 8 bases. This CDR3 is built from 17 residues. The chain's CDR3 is CASSHRMSGTGRDEQFF. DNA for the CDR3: TGCGCCAGCAGCCATAGGATGTCTGGGACAGGGCGTGATGAGCAGTTCTTC.

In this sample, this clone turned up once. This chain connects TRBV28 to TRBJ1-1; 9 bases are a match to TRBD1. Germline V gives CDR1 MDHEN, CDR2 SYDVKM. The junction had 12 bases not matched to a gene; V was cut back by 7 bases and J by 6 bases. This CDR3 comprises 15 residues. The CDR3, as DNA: TGTGCCAGCACCGGCGGGGGGACAGGGCGGCCTGAAGCTTTCTTT. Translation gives CASTGGGTGRPEAFF.

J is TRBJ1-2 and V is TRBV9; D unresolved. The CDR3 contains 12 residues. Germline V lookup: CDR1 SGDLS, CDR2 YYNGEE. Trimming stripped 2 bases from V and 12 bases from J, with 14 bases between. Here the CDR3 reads CASSVLGPGNTF. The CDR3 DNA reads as TGTGCCAGCAGCGTCCTCGGGCCGGGTAACACCTTC.

The CDR3 DNA sequence: TGTGCCAGCACCCCCTCCCGGCGCATGGCCTACAATGAGCAGTTCTTC. Residues: CASTPSRRMAYNEQFF. The V call is TRBV28, the J call TRBJ2-1; D is undetermined. The V and J ends lost 7 bases and 2 bases respectively, with 18 bases between them. The CDR3 has 16 residues. Germline-derived CDR1 and CDR2 are MDHEN and SYDVKM.

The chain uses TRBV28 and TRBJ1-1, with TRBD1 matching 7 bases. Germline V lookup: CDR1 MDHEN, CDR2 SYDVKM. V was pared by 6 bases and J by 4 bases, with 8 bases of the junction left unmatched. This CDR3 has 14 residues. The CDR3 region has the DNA TGTGCCAGCAGGTGGGCAGGGGGTTTCACTGAAGCTTTCTTT. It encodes CASRWAGGFTEAFF.

The CDR3 DNA sequence: TGCGCCAGCAGTGAAAGCGGGATGATCCATGAGCAGTTCTTC. Protein product: CASSESGMIHEQFF. The chain joins TRBV10-2 to TRBJ2-1, with 7 bases lining up with TRBD2. J lost 8 bases, V lost 3 bases, and 7 bases had no gene match. CDR1 and CDR2 from the germline V gene are WSHSY and SAAADI. CDR3 length: 14 residues.

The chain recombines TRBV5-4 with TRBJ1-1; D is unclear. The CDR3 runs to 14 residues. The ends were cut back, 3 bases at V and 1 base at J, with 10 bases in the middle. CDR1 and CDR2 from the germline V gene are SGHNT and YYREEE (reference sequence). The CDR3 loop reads CASSSTWGNTEAFF. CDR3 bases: TGTGCCAGCAGCTCGACGTGGGGGAACACTGAAGCTTTCTTT.

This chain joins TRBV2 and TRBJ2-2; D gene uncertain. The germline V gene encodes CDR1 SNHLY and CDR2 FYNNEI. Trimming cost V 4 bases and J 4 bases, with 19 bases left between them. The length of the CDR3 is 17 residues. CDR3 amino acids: CASSGYGVQTGTGELFF. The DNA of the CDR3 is TGTGCCAGCAGTGGATATGGCGTCCAAACGGGCACCGGGGAGCTGTTTTTT.

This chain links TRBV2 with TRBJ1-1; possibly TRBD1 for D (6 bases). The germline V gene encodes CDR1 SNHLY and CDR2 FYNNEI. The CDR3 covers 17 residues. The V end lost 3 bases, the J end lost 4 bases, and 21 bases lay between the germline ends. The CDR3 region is CASSDAGGAGPVTEAFF. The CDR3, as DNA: TGTGCCAGCAGTGACGCGGGGGGCGCTGGTCCGGTCACTGAAGCTTTCTTT.

For the CDR3, the DNA is TGTGCCAGCAGTTACTCAACAGGGGAGGAGTACTTC. Protein sequence: CASSYSTGEEYF. The chain joins TRBV6-6 to TRBJ2-7; D possibly corresponds to TRBD1 (7 bases). V gave up 0 bases and J gave up 11 bases, with 11 bases separating them. This CDR3 has 12 residues. Germline loops: CDR1 MNHNY, CDR2 SVGAGI (reference sequence).

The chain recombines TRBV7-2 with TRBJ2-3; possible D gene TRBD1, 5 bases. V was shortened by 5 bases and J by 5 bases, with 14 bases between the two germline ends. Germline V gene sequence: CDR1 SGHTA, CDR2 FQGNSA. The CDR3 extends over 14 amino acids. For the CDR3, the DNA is TGTGCCAGCAGCCCACTACAGGTGGGAGATACGCAGTATTTT. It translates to CASSPLQVGDTQYF.

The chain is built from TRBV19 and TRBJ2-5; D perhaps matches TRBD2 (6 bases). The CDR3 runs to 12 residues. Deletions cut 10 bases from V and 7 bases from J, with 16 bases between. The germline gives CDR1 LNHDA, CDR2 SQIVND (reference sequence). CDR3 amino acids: CAIYRELATQYF. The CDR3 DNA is TGTGCCATTTACCGGGAGTTAGCGACCCAGTACTTC.

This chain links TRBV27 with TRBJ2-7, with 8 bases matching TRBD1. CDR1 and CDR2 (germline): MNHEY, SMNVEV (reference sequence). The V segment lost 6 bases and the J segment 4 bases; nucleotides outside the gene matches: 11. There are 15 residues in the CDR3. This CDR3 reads CASSGTGNGDYEQYF. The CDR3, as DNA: TGTGCCAGCAGCGGGACAGGAAACGGGGATTACGAGCAGTACTTC.

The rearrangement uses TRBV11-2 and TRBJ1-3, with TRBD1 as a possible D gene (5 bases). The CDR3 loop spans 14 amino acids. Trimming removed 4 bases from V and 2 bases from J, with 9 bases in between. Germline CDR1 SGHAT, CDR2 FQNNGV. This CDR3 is CASSWDGTGNTIYF. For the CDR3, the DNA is TGTGCCAGCAGCTGGGACGGTACTGGAAACACCATATATTTT.

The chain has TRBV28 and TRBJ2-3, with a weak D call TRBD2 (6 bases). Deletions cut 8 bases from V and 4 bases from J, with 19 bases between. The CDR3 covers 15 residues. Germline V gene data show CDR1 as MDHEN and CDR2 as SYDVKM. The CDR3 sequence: CASGGWSGEADTQYF. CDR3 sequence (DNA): TGTGCCAGCGGGGGGTGGTCGGGAGAGGCAGATACGCAGTATTTT.